Presented here are 28 T cell receptor beta chains from one specimen sequenced in a study of regulatory T cells in long-lasting Graves disease. Arm-PCR of CDR3 regions and iRepertoire HTBI primers were used to build TCR beta libraries. TCRdb reprocessed the multiplex PCR reads with MiXCR, giving one entry per CDR3 protein. The sample gives 500,000 or so distinct CDR3 sequences, around 15% of which show up once; 9% to 15% is in the top ten. Noted time point: newly diagnosed GD, antithyroid drugs for less than 3 months. RNA isolated from PBMCs was used to make the TCR library. This sample also belongs to another study, concerning T cells in Graves' hyperthyroidism and ophthalmopathy.

The material was peripheral blood mononuclear cells (PBMCs), obtained at new diagnosis, from a patient treated with antithyroid drugs. All receptors come from a man aged 40-49 years with Graves disease.

This clonotype was recorded at least ten times. The chain carries TRBV5-5 and TRBJ2-2, with 7 bases identical to TRBD1. The CDR3 is made up of 15 amino acids. Trimming removed 2 bases from V and 1 base from J; junction bases left unmatched: 2. The V gene's germline CDR1 is SGHKS and CDR2 YYEKEE (reference sequence). This CDR3 is CASSFRTGNTGELFF. The CDR3 DNA sequence: TGTGCCAGCAGCTTCCGGACAGGGAACACCGGGGAGCTGTTTTTT. Filled out from reference TRBV5-5 and TRBJ2-2, the complete variable domain reads DAGVTQSPTHLIKTRGQQVTLRCSPISGHKSVSWYQQVLGQGPQFIFQYYEKEERGRGNFPDRFSARQFPNYSSELNVNALLLGDSALYLCASSFRTGNTGELFFGEGSRLTVL.

This clonotype appeared many times. J is TRBJ1-1 and V is TRBV6-1; D is unresolved. Deletions cut 7 bases from V and 6 bases from J, with 12 bases between. The CDR3 loop spans 12 amino acids. Germline V lookup: CDR1 MNHNS, CDR2 SASEGT. The CDR3 coding sequence is TGTGCCAGCAAAAAAGCAAGTTCTGAAGCTTTCTTT. This gives the protein CASKKASSEAFF.

In its sample, this clonotype was seen many times. V and J are TRBV28 and TRBJ2-3; 9 nucleotides line up with TRBD1. Unmatched junction bases numbered 2, after V lost 6 bases and J lost 7 bases. The CDR3 runs 12 residues. CDR1 is MDHEN and CDR2 is SYDVKM in the germline V gene. The CDR3 DNA follows: TGTGCCAGCAGACAGGGGGCCCATACGCAGTATTTT. Its translation: CASRQGAHTQYF. The whole variable domain, remainder taken from reference TRBV28 and TRBJ2-3, is DVKVTQSSRYLVKRTGEKVFLECVQDMDHENMFWYRQDPGLGLRLIYFSYDVKMKEKGDIPEGYSVSREKKERFSLILESASTNQTSMYLCASRQGAHTQYFGPGTRLTVL.

This clonotype was seen repeatedly, ten times or more. The chain has TRBV2 and TRBJ2-7; TRBD1 matches at 7 bases. The CDR3 length is 14 residues. J was trimmed by 0 bases and V by 6 bases; bases with no gene match: 5. The V gene's germline CDR1 is SNHLY and CDR2 FYNNEI. The CDR3 here is CASRPGQSSYEQYF. The CDR3 DNA sequence: TGTGCCAGCAGACCGGGACAGAGCTCCTACGAGCAGTACTTC.

This clonotype was picked up many times. V gene TRBV11-1 combines with J gene TRBJ2-2, with 9 bases fitting TRBD2. This CDR3 has 18 amino acids. The trim removed 5 bases at V and 5 bases at J, leaving 15 bases unmatched. Germline-derived CDR1 and CDR2 are SGHAT and FQDESV (reference sequence). The CDR3 nucleotides are TGTGCCAGCAGCCCTCGGGCTAGCGGGATAATCAGGACCGGGGAGCTGTTTTTT. This sequence encodes CASSPRASGIIRTGELFF.

This clonotype was observed at least ten times. The chain carries TRBV5-5 and TRBJ2-3; D unclear. The length of the CDR3 is 15 residues. V was cut by 4 bases and J by 2 bases, with 14 bases left in between. Germline CDR1 reads SGHKS; CDR2 reads YYEKEE (reference sequence). Here the CDR3 reads CASSLGLGATDTQYF. The CDR3 DNA reads as TGTGCCAGCAGCCTCGGCCTCGGCGCCACAGATACGCAGTATTTT.

There are many counts of this clonotype. The chain couples TRBV29-1 to TRBJ1-1; D call uncertain. V dropped 6 bases and J dropped 5 bases, with 7 bases sitting between them. Germline V lookup: CDR1 SQVTM, CDR2 ANQGSEA. The CDR3 runs 10 residues. The CDR3 DNA sequence: TGCAGCGTGCAGGTAACTGAAGCTTTCTTT. It specifies CSVQVTEAFF.

The sample holds a few counts of this clonotype. The chain recombines TRBV12-3 or TRBV12-4 with TRBJ2-3, with a tentative D call TRBD1 (5 bases). This CDR3 comprises 15 residues. Trimming cost V 5 bases and J 6 bases, with 18 bases left between them. CDR3 DNA sequence: TGTGCCAGCAGTCTCAAGGGCAGGGCTGGGGATACGCAGTATTTT. Its translation is CASSLKGRAGDTQYF.

This clonotype was recorded at least ten times. The chain is built from TRBV28 and TRBJ2-3, with a weak D call TRBD2 (5 bases). This CDR3 has 16 amino acids. V was pared by 8 bases and J by 1 base, with 19 bases between. Germline assignment: CDR1 MDHEN and CDR2 SYDVKM. The CDR3 nucleotides read TGTGCCAGCTCAAAGGCCGGCGTGGGAGGCACAGATACGCAGTATTTT. Protein product: CASSKAGVGGTDTQYF.

As concerns this clonotype: Germline is not matched at one junction end, which may reflect a read error. The chain employs TRBV20-1 and TRBJ1-6, with D hard to call. The germline gives CDR1 DFQATT, CDR2 SNEGSKA (reference sequence). This CDR3 comprises 14 residues. The DNA of the CDR3 is TGCAGCGCTAGAGATCTCCAGGTTAATTCACCCCTCCACTTT. It specifies CSARDLQVNSPLHF.

This clonotype was detected many times. The chain is built from TRBV3-1 and TRBJ2-1; possible D gene TRBD2, 8 bases. Trimming shortened V by 4 bases and J by 7 bases, and 17 bases separated the two germline ends. The CDR3 loop spans 15 amino acids. Germline V gene lookup returns CDR1 LGHDT and CDR2 YNNKEL (reference sequence). The CDR3 loop is CASSRTGQRGNEQFF. The CDR3 nucleotides read TGTGCCAGCAGCCGGACGGGACAGCGGGGGAATGAGCAGTTCTTC.

Of note for this clonotype: With a much larger clone just one base away, this may be a read error. The rearrangement joins TRBV19 to TRBJ1-5; 7 bases are a match to TRBD1. V was clipped by 3 bases and J by 10 bases; unmatched bases: 9. This CDR3 is 14 amino acids long. Germline V gene data show CDR1 as LNHDA and CDR2 as SQIVND (reference sequence). CDR3 residues: CASSIRRQGHPQHF. CDR3 bases: TGTGCCAGTAGTATCCGGCGACAGGGACACCCCCAGCATTTT.

The V call is TRBV2, the J call TRBJ2-7; D uncertain. The germline gives CDR1 SNHLY, CDR2 FYNNEI. This CDR3 comprises 11 residues. V was clipped by 9 bases and J by 5 bases, with 11 bases between them. CDR3 coding DNA: TGTGCCAGTAGGTCAGTCCACGAGCAGTACTTC. Its translation is CASRSVHEQYF. Together with reference TRBV2 and TRBJ2-7, the CDR3 gives the full variable domain: EPEVTQTPSHQVTQMGQEVILRCVPISNHLYFYWYRQILGQKVEFLVSFYNNEISEKSEIFDDQFSVERPDGSNFTLKIRSTKLEDSAMYFCASRSVHEQYFGPGTRLTVT.

This clonotype occurred many times. The chain carries TRBV2 and TRBJ2-4; TRBD2 is a possible D gene (6 bases). CDR1 SNHLY and CDR2 FYNNEI come from the germline V gene. CDR3 length: 15 amino acids. Trimming removed 0 bases from V and 7 bases from J, with 13 bases in between. In DNA, the CDR3 is TGTGCCAGCAGTGAAGCAACGGGAGTGCGGAACATTCAGTACTTC. Amino acids: CASSEATGVRNIQYF.

V and J are TRBV6-2 or TRBV6-3 and TRBJ2-7, with D tentatively TRBD1 (6 bases). This CDR3 is built from 17 residues. The V gene lost 0 bases and the J gene lost 0 bases, with 15 bases spanning the gap. Looked up from germline, CDR1 is MNHEY and CDR2 is SVGEGT. The CDR3 region is CASSYSKRGTLSYEQYF. The CDR3 DNA sequence: TGTGCCAGCAGTTACTCGAAGAGGGGGACCCTCTCCTACGAGCAGTACTTC.

The genes are TRBV5-1 and TRBJ2-3; 10 bases agree with TRBD2. V gave up 4 bases and J gave up 1 base; unmatched junction bases: 18. Germline CDR1 is SGHRS and CDR2 is YFSETQ. The CDR3 is 20 residues long. The CDR3 DNA is TGCGCCAGCAGCGACCGTCCGGGACTAGCGACAGAAGGAGGCACAGATACGCAGTATTTT. Translated, it gives CASSDRPGLATEGGTDTQYF.

Ten or more counts support this clonotype. V is TRBV28 and J is TRBJ2-5; 8 positions match TRBD1. Germline V gives CDR1 MDHEN, CDR2 SYDVKM. The J segment lost 5 bases and the V segment lost 6 bases, leaving 8 bases of the junction unmatched. This CDR3 contains 14 residues. The CDR3 nucleotides read TGTGCCAGCAGCCGCCGGACAGGGAGGGAGACCCAGTACTTC. Amino acids: CASSRRTGRETQYF.

This clonotype was detected only a few times. V and J are TRBV15 and TRBJ2-1; 11 positions agree with TRBD2. V lost 0 bases to trimming and J lost 4 bases; unmatched junction nucleotides: 8. The CDR3 is made up of 18 amino acids. The germline V gene has CDR1 LNHNV and CDR2 YYDKDF (reference sequence). The CDR3 bases are TGTGCCACCAGCAGAGACCCCACTAGCGGGAGCGTGTACAATGAGCAGTTCTTC. Amino acid sequence: CATSRDPTSGSVYNEQFF.

There are many counts of this clonotype. The chain carries TRBV27 and TRBJ1-1; the D gene is possibly TRBD1 (6 bases). With 5 bases removed from V and 5 bases from J, the gap between germline ends came to 21 bases. The CDR3 totals 16 residues. The germline V gene has CDR1 MNHEY and CDR2 SMNVEV (reference sequence). The CDR3 nucleotides read TGTGCCAGCAGTACCAACACCCGGACAGTAAATACTGAAGCTTTCTTT. Its protein product is CASSTNTRTVNTEAFF.

The chain is built from TRBV14 and TRBJ2-7; D perhaps matches TRBD1 (7 bases). CDR1 and CDR2 from the germline V gene are SGHDN and FVKESK. The CDR3 contains 14 residues. V was shortened by 1 base and J by 6 bases, with 13 bases between the two germline ends. The CDR3: CASSQARQGGEQYF. The CDR3 nucleotides are TGTGCCAGCAGCCAAGCCAGGCAGGGGGGCGAGCAGTACTTC.

The chain carries TRBV5-6 and TRBJ2-5; D is ambiguous. V was clipped by 2 bases and J by 1 base, with 18 bases between them. CDR1 is SGHDT and CDR2 is YYEEEE in the germline V gene. The CDR3 extends over 17 amino acids. In DNA form, the CDR3 reads TGTGCCAGCAGCTTCTTCACTTCTAGACGGATCCAAGAGACCCAGTACTTC. It is translated as CASSFFTSRRIQETQYF.

The sample holds many counts of this clonotype. The chain uses TRBV29-1 and TRBJ2-5; 9 bases line up with TRBD2. The CDR3 runs to 16 residues. The germline V gene encodes CDR1 SQVTM and CDR2 ANQGSEA. Trimming took 0 bases from V and 1 from J; bases not matched to a gene: 6. CDR3 amino acids: CSVEDRGTSSQETQYF. CDR3 bases: TGCAGCGTTGAAGATCGGGGGACTAGCAGCCAAGAGACCCAGTACTTC.

This clonotype showed up just a few times. The chain employs TRBV20-1 and TRBJ1-4; D not resolved. V lost 4 bases, J lost 11 bases, and 14 bases lay in between. The CDR3 totals 12 residues. Germline CDR1 DFQATT, CDR2 SNEGSKA (reference sequence). The CDR3 spells CSANRGSEKLFF. The CDR3 region has the DNA TGCAGTGCTAACCGGGGTTCGGAGAAACTGTTTTTT.

Turning to this clonotype: A far larger clone is off by one base, so a read error is likely. The chain has TRBV13 and TRBJ2-3; D uncertain. The J call may be mistaken, given a closer DNA end match to TRBJ2-7. The CDR3 runs to 16 residues. CDR1 is PRHDT, CDR2 FYEKMQ, per germline (reference sequence). CDR3: CASSFFPVTRFSEQYF. CDR3 bases: TGTGCCAGCAGCTTTTTCCCCGTAACCCGGTTCAGCGAGCAGTACTTC.

This chain uses TRBV7-8 with TRBJ2-7, with unresolved D. V was shortened by 1 base and J by 6 bases, with 13 bases between the two germline ends. CDR1 is SGHVS, CDR2 FQNEAQ, per germline. The CDR3 is made up of 14 amino acids. Here the CDR3 DNA reads TGTGCCAGCAGCTTAGATTTGGGGTTGGGCGAGCAGTACTTC. Translating gives CASSLDLGLGEQYF.

This clonotype has ten or more counts. V and J are TRBV11-3 and TRBJ2-1; D not certain. V lost 1 base and J lost 2, with 9 bases in between. CDR1 and CDR2 (germline): SGHNT, YENEEA. This CDR3 comprises 15 residues. CDR3 sequence (DNA): TGTGCCAGCAGCTTAGCGGGTCTAGCCTACAATGAGCAGTTCTTC. The encoded protein is CASSLAGLAYNEQFF. The variable domain in full, completed from reference TRBV11-3 and TRBJ2-1, reads EAGVVQSPRYKIIEKKQPVAFWCNPISGHNTLYWYLQNLGQGPELLIRYENEEAVDDSQLPKDRFSAERLKGVDSTLKIQPAELGDSAVYLCASSLAGLAYNEQFFGPGTRLTVL.

This clonotype showed up many times. The chain uses TRBV5-1 and TRBJ2-1, with D possibly TRBD2 on 6 matching bases. Trimming cost V 0 bases and J 6 bases, with 13 bases left between them. CDR3 size: 15 residues. From germline, CDR1 is SGHRS and CDR2 YFSETQ. CDR3: CASSLVEGGPNEQFF. The CDR3 DNA follows: TGCGCCAGCAGCTTGGTGGAGGGAGGACCCAATGAGCAGTTCTTC.

In the case of this clonotype: A much larger clone sits a single nucleotide away, making a read error possible. The chain carries TRBV11-3 and TRBJ1-1; TRBD1 matches 7 bases. Germline-derived CDR1 and CDR2 are SGHNT and YENEEA. J gave up 10 bases and V 1 base, and 9 bases lay outside the gene matches. This CDR3 has 14 residues. Here the CDR3 reads CASSLARDSSGAFF. CDR3 nucleotides: TGTGCCAGCAGCTTAGCCCGGGACAGCTCTGGAGCTTTCTTT.